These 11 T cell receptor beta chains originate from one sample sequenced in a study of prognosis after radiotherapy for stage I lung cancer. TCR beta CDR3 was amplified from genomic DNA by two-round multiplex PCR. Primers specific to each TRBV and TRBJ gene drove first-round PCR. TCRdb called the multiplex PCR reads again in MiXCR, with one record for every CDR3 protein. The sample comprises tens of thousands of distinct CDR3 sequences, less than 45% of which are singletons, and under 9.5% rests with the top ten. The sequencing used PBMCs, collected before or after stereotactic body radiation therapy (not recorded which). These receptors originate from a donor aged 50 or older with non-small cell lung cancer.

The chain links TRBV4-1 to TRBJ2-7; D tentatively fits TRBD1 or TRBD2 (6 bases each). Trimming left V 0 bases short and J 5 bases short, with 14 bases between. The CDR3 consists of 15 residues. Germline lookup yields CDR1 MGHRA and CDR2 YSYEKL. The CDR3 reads CASSQDRGGPDEQYF. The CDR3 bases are TGCGCCAGCAGCCAAGATCGAGGGGGGCCCGACGAGCAGTACTTC.

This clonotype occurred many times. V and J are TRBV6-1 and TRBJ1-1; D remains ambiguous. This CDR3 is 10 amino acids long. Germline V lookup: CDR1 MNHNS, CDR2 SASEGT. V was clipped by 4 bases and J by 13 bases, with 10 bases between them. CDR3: CASSVQRVFF. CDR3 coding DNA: TGTGCCAGCAGTGTGCAACGGGTTTTCTTT.

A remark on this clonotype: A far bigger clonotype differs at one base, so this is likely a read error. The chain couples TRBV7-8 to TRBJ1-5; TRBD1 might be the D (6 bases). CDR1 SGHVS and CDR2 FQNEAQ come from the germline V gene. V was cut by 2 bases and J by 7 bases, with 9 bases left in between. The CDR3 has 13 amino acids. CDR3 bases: TGTGCCAGCAGCTTAAGGGGGGGGCAGCCCCAGCATTTT. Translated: CASSLRGGQPQHF.

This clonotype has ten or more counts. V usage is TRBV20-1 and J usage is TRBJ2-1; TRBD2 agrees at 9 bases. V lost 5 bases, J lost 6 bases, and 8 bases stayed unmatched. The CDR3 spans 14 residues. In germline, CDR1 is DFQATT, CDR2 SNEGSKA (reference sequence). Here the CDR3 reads CSAPNAGGTNEQFF. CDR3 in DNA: TGCAGTGCTCCCAATGCGGGAGGGACCAATGAGCAGTTCTTC.

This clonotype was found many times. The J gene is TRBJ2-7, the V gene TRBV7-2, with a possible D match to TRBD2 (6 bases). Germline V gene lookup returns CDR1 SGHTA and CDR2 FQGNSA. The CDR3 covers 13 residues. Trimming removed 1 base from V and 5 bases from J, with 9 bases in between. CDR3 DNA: TGTGCCAGCAGCTTAGGGAGGGTCCACGAGCAGTACTTC. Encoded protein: CASSLGRVHEQYF. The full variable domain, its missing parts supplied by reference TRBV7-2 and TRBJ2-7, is GAGVSQSPSNKVTEKGKDVELRCDPISGHTALYWYRQSLGQGLEFLIYFQGNSAPDKSGLPSDRFSAERTGGSVSTLTIQRTQQEDSAVYLCASSLGRVHEQYFGPGTRLTVT.

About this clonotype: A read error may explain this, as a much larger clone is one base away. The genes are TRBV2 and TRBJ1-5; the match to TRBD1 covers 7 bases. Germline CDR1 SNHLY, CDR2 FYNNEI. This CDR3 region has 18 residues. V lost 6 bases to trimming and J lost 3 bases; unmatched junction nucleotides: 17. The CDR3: CASSPGPHRGRVNQPQHF. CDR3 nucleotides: TGTGCCAGCAGCCCCGGCCCCCACAGGGGCCGGGTCAATCAGCCCCAGCATTTT.

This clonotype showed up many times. The CDR3 region has the DNA TGCAGTGCTACCCCAGGGGGCCCGAATTCACCCCTCCACTTT. It specifies CSATPGGPNSPLHF. V and J are TRBV20-1 and TRBJ1-6; 8 bases are a match to TRBD1. The V gene end was trimmed by 4 bases and the J gene end by 7 bases; junction bases not matched to a gene: 6. Germline CDR1 DFQATT, CDR2 SNEGSKA (reference sequence). CDR3 length equals 14 residues.

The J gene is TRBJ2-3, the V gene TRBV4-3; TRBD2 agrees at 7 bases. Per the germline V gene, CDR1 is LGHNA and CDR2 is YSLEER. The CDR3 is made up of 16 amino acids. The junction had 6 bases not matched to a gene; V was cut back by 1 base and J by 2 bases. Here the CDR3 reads CASSQGGGSNTDTQYF. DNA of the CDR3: TGCGCCAGCAGCCAAGGGGGGGGGAGTAACACAGATACGCAGTATTTT.

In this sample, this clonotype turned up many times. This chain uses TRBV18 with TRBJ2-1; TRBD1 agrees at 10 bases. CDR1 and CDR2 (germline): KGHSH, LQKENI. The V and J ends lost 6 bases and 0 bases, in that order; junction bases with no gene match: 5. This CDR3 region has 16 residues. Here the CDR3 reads CASSRDRGHSYNEQFF. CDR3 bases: TGTGCCAGCTCTCGCGACAGGGGGCACTCCTACAATGAGCAGTTCTTC.

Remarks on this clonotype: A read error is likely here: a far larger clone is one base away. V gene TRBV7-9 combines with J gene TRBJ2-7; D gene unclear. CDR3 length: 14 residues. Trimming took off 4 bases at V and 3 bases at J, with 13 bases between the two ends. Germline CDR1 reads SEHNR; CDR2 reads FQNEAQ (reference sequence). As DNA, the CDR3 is TGTGCCAGCAGCTCCTGCCCACCTCTCTACGAGCAGTACTTC. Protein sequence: CASSSCPPLYEQYF.

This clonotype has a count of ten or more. CDR3 in DNA: TGTGCCAGCTCACCCGACAGTGAAGCTTTCTTT. Translating it yields CASSPDSEAFF. This chain joins TRBV18 and TRBJ1-1; a possible D gene is TRBD1 (5 bases). The CDR3 is 11 amino acids. Trimming pared 3 bases from V and 7 bases from J, leaving 6 bases between. Germline V gene lookup returns CDR1 KGHSH and CDR2 LQKENI. Full variable domain (missing parts from reference TRBV18 and TRBJ1-1): NAGVMQNPRHLVRRRGQEARLRCSPMKGHSHVYWYRQLPEEGLKFMVYLQKENIIDESGMPKERFSAEFPKEGPSILRIQQVVRGDSAAYFCASSPDSEAFFGQGTRLTVV.